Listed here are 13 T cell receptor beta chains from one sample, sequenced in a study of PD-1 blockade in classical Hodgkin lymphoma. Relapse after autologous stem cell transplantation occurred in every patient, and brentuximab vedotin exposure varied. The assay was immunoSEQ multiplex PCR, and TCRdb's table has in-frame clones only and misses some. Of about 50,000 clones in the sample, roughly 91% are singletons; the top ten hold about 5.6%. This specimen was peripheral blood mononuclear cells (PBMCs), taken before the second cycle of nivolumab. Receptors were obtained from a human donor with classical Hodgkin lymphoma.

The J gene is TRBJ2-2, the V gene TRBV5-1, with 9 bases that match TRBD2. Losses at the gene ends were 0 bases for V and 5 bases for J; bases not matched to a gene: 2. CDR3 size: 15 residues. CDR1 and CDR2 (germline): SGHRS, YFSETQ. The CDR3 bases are TGCGCCAGCAGCTTGGACCTAGCGGGGACCGGGGAGCTGTTTTTT. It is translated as CASSLDLAGTGELFF.

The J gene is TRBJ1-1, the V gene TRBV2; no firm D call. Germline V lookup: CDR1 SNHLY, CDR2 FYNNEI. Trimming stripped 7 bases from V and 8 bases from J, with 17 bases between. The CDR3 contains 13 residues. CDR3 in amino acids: CASIYHTAPEAFF. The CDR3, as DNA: TGTGCCAGCATTTACCACACGGCGCCGGAAGCTTTCTTT.

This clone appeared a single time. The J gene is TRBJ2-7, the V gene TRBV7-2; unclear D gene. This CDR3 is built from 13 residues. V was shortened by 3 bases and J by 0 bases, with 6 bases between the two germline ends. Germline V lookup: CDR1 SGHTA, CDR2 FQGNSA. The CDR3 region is CASSFRSSYEQYF. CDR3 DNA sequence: TGTGCCAGCAGCTTTCGGAGCTCCTACGAGCAGTACTTC. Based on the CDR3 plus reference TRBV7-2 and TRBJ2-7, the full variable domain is GAGVSQSPSNKVTEKGKDVELRCDPISGHTALYWYRQSLGQGLEFLIYFQGNSAPDKSGLPSDRFSAERTGGSVSTLTIQRTQQEDSAVYLCASSFRSSYEQYFGPGTRLTVT.

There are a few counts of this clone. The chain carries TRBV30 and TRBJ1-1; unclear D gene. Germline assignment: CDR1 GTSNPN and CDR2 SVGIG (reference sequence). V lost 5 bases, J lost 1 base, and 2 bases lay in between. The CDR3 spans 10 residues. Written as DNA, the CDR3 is TGTGCCTGGGGGAACACTGAAGCTTTCTTT. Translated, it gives CAWGNTEAFF.

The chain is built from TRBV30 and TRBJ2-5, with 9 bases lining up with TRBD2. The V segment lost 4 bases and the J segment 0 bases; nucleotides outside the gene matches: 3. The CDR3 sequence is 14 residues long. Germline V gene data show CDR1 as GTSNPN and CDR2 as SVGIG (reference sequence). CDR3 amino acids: CAWMAGGYQETQYF. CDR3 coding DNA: TGTGCCTGGATGGCGGGGGGGTACCAAGAGACCCAGTACTTC.

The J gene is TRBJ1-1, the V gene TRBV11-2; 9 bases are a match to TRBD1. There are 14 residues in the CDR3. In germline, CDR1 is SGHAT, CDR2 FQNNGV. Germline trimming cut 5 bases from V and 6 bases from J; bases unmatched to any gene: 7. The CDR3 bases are TGTGCCAGCAGCCCCGGGACAGGGTGGCCTGAAGCTTTCTTT. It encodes CASSPGTGWPEAFF.

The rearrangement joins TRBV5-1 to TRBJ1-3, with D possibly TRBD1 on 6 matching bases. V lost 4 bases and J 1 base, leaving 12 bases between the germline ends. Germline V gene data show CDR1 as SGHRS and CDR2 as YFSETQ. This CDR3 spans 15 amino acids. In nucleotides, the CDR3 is TGCGCCAGCAGCCAAACAGGGATTTCTGGAAACACCATATATTTT. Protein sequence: CASSQTGISGNTIYF.

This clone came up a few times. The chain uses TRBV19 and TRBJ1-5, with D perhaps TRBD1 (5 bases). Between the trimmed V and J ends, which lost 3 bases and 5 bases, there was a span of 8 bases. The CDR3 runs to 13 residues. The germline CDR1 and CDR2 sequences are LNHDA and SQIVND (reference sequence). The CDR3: CASSIGTDQPQHF. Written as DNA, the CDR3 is TGTGCCAGTAGTATTGGGACGGATCAGCCCCAGCATTTT.

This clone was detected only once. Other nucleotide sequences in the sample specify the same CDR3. This CDR3 is CASSEGFSGNTIYF. The CDR3 bases are TGTGCCAGCTCTGAAGGTTTCTCTGGAAACACCATATATTTT. This rearrangement joins TRBV18 to TRBJ1-3; no firm D call. V lost 6 bases to trimming and J lost 0 bases, with 9 bases between them. Germline CDR1 reads KGHSH; CDR2 reads LQKENI. This CDR3 is built from 14 residues. Full variable domain (rest looked up from reference TRBV18 and TRBJ1-3): NAGVMQNPRHLVRRRGQEARLRCSPMKGHSHVYWYRQLPEEGLKFMVYLQKENIIDESGMPKERFSAEFPKEGPSILRIQQVVRGDSAAYFCASSEGFSGNTIYFGEGSWLTVV.

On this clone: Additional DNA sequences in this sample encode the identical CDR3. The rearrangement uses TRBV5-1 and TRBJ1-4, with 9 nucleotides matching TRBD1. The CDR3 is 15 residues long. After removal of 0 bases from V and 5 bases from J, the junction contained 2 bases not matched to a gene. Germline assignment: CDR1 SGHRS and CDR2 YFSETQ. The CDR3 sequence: CASSLAGTGNEKLFF. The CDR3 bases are TGCGCCAGCAGCTTGGCCGGGACAGGGAATGAAAAACTGTTTTTT.

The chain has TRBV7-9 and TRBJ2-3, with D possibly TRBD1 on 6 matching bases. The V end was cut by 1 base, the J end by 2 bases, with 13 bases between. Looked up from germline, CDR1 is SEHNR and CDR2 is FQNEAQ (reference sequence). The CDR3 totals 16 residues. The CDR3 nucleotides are TGTGCCAGCAGCTTAGAGAGGGGGTGGACCACAGATACGCAGTATTTT. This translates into CASSLERGWTTDTQYF.

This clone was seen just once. CDR3 protein: CASSLSGSGSTEAFF. The CDR3, as DNA: TGCGCCAGCAGCTTGTCTGGGTCGGGGAGTACTGAAGCTTTCTTT. This chain connects TRBV5-1 to TRBJ1-1; no definite D call. CDR3 length: 15 residues. Deletions cut 1 base from V and 5 bases from J, with 15 bases between. Per germline, CDR1 SGHRS and CDR2 YFSETQ.

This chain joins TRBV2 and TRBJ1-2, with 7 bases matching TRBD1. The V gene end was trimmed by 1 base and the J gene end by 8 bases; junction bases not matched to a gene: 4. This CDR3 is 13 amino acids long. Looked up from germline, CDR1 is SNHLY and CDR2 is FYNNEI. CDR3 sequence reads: CASSEDRGRGYTF. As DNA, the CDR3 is TGTGCCAGCAGTGAAGACAGGGGACGGGGCTACACCTTC.